These 27 T cell receptor beta chains were all obtained from the same sample, sequenced in a study of T cell responses to AZD1222 COVID-19 vaccine. Repertoires were generated with immunoSEQ multiplex PCR, while TCRdb's copy carries only in-frame clones and drops some. The sample yields about 150,000 clones, 80% to 90% seen once. Sequenced material: peripheral blood, taken on day 0 of AZD1222 vaccination. The receptor set was obtained from an adult in good health.

This sequence joins TRBV5-1 and TRBJ2-2; 8 bases align to TRBD2. The CDR3 extends over 17 amino acids. Germline-derived CDR1 and CDR2 are SGHRS and YFSETQ. J lost 0 bases, V lost 5 bases, and 9 bases had no gene match. Here the CDR3 DNA reads TGCGCCAGCAGGACCTTAGCGGGGCCGGCGAACACCGGGGAGCTGTTTTTT. Its translation: CASRTLAGPANTGELFF.

V and J are TRBV9 and TRBJ2-7, with 7 bases that match TRBD2. The V gene end was trimmed by 4 bases and the J gene end by 2 bases; junction bases not matched to a gene: 9. CDR1 and CDR2 (germline): SGDLS, YYNGEE. The CDR3 spans 15 residues. The CDR3 sequence: CASSYLVGGAYEQYF. The DNA of the CDR3 is TGTGCCAGCAGCTACTTGGTTGGGGGGGCCTACGAGCAGTACTTC.

DNA of the CDR3: TGTGCCAGCAGCTTAGATCCTGGCGGTCTCTACGAGCAGTACTTC. It translates to CASSLDPGGLYEQYF. The chain is built from TRBV11-2 and TRBJ2-7, with no clear D. With 0 bases removed from V and 3 bases from J, the gap between germline ends came to 12 bases. In germline, CDR1 is SGHAT, CDR2 FQNNGV. This CDR3 has 15 amino acids.

This chain uses TRBV6-5 with TRBJ1-2; D is unclear. This CDR3 spans 13 amino acids. V lost 0 bases and J 8 bases, leaving 10 bases between the germline ends. Germline-derived CDR1 and CDR2 are MNHEY and SVGAGI. In DNA form, the CDR3 reads TGTGCCAGCAGTTACTCGGAAGGGCCCGGCTACACCTTC. Encoded protein: CASSYSEGPGYTF.

This chain's CDR3 is CASTGNGRYGYTF. CDR3 in DNA: TGTGCCAGCACGGGGAACGGGCGCTATGGCTACACCTTC. The V and J genes are TRBV2 and TRBJ1-2; D is ambiguous. This CDR3 comprises 13 residues. The germline V gene encodes CDR1 SNHLY and CDR2 FYNNEI. Trimming stripped 7 bases from V and 4 bases from J, with 13 bases between.

CDR3 loop: CASSLVATNEKLFF. The CDR3 DNA is TGTGCCAGCAGTTTAGTTGCAACTAATGAAAAACTGTTTTTT. This chain links TRBV28 with TRBJ1-4, with no clear D. Trimming shortened V by 2 bases and J by 0 bases, and 4 bases separated the two germline ends. Germline V gene data show CDR1 as MDHEN and CDR2 as SYDVKM. The CDR3 has 14 residues.

The chain links TRBV6-6 to TRBJ1-1; D may be TRBD1 (6 bases). This CDR3 has 15 residues. Germline lookup yields CDR1 MNHNY and CDR2 SVGAGI (reference sequence). Trimming cost V 2 bases and J 4 bases, with 14 bases left between them. The DNA for the CDR3 is TGTGCCAGCAGTTACACTGCAGGGGAGGGCACTGAAGCTTTCTTT. Its protein product is CASSYTAGEGTEAFF.

The V call is TRBV6-1, the J call TRBJ1-6; weak D call: TRBD1 (6 bases). Germline CDR1 and CDR2: MNHNS and SASEGT. CDR3 size: 17 residues. The V end lost 4 bases, the J end lost 4 bases, and 17 bases lay between the germline ends. CDR3 sequence reads: CASSGKIQGQYNSPLHF. The CDR3 DNA reads as TGTGCCAGCAGTGGAAAGATACAGGGACAATATAATTCACCCCTCCACTTT.

The rearrangement uses TRBV5-4 and TRBJ1-5; the D is unclear. Germline V gene data show CDR1 as SGHNT and CDR2 as YYREEE (reference sequence). The CDR3 contains 14 residues. The germline V and J ends were trimmed by 7 bases and 0 bases, with 11 bases remaining between them. CDR3 coding DNA: TGTGCCAGCCATCTCGCGGGTAGCAATCAGCCCCAGCATTTT. Protein: CASHLAGSNQPQHF.

The J gene is TRBJ2-1, the V gene TRBV12-3 or TRBV12-4, with 9 bases lining up with TRBD1. This CDR3 region has 13 residues. V shed 6 bases and J 6 bases; nucleotides not matched to a gene: 3. In DNA form, the CDR3 reads TGTGCCAGCAGCTGGACAGGGGCCAATGAGCAGTTCTTC. As protein: CASSWTGANEQFF.

This rearrangement joins TRBV27 to TRBJ2-7; 7 nucleotides match TRBD2. The CDR3 has 14 residues. J gave up 1 base and V 6 bases, and 6 bases lay outside the gene matches. CDR1 and CDR2 (germline): MNHEY, SMNVEV (reference sequence). The CDR3 is CASSDDGGSYEQYF. The CDR3 DNA follows: TGTGCCAGCAGCGACGACGGGGGGTCCTACGAGCAGTACTTC.

This clone has more than one count but fewer than ten. The J gene is TRBJ2-1, the V gene TRBV24-1; TRBD2 matches at 14 bases. Trimming at V came to 9 bases and at J to 10 bases, leaving 7 bases not matched to a gene. Germline-derived CDR1 and CDR2 are KGHDR and SFDVKD. The CDR3 totals 14 residues. The CDR3 DNA reads as TGTGCCACCCGGCCGGGACTAGCGGGGGAAGAGCAGTTCTTC. Its protein is CATRPGLAGEEQFF.

The J gene is TRBJ1-5, the V gene TRBV11-2; D not resolved. V was cut by 2 bases and J by 0 bases, with 8 bases left in between. The CDR3 runs 15 residues. Germline V CDR1 and CDR2: SGHAT, FQNNGV. Here the CDR3 reads CASSLSFDSNQPQHF. The CDR3 DNA reads TGTGCCAGCAGCTTAAGTTTCGATAGCAATCAGCCCCAGCATTTT.

V usage is TRBV4-3 and J usage is TRBJ2-3; 12 positions agree with TRBD2. The J segment lost 5 bases and the V segment lost 0 bases, leaving 3 bases of the junction unmatched. Germline CDR1 reads LGHNA; CDR2 reads YSLEER. CDR3 length: 16 residues. CDR3: CASSQDLAGGRDTQYF. The CDR3 nucleotides are TGCGCCAGCAGCCAAGACCTAGCGGGGGGGCGAGATACGCAGTATTTT.

The chain links TRBV7-9 to TRBJ1-4; D gene unclear. The CDR3 sequence is 14 residues long. The V gene lost 5 bases and the J gene lost 7 bases, with 14 bases spanning the gap. Looked up from germline, CDR1 is SEHNR and CDR2 is FQNEAQ (reference sequence). The CDR3 loop reads CASSRTRGGEKLFF. In nucleotides, the CDR3 is TGTGCCAGCAGCCGGACGCGGGGTGGTGAAAAACTGTTTTTT.

The J gene is TRBJ2-5, the V gene TRBV3-1 (or the pseudogene TRBV3-2); 10 positions match TRBD2. Germline V gene data show CDR1 as LGHDT and CDR2 as YNNKEL (reference sequence). The trim removed 0 bases at V and 5 bases at J, leaving 12 bases unmatched. The CDR3 spans 18 residues. This chain's CDR3 is CASSQEIRLAGVAETQYF. The CDR3 DNA sequence: TGTGCCAGCAGCCAAGAAATACGGCTAGCGGGGGTTGCTGAGACCCAGTACTTC.

V is TRBV6-2 or TRBV6-3 and J is TRBJ2-7, with D maybe TRBD2 (5 bases). V was trimmed by 5 bases and J by 0 bases, leaving 8 bases between them. This CDR3 has 13 amino acids. Looked up from germline, CDR1 is MNHEY and CDR2 is SVGEGT. CDR3 loop: CASSSGNSYEQYF. CDR3 in DNA: TGTGCCAGCAGTAGCGGAAACTCCTACGAGCAGTACTTC.

The chain links TRBV30 to TRBJ2-2, with 9 bases that match TRBD2. The CDR3 runs to 16 residues. Looked up from germline, CDR1 is GTSNPN and CDR2 is SVGIG (reference sequence). J gave up 7 bases and V 3 bases, and 12 bases lay outside the gene matches. CDR3 residues: CAWRDFPGLANGELFF. The CDR3 nucleotides read TGTGCCTGGAGAGATTTTCCGGGACTAGCTAACGGGGAGCTGTTTTTT.

This sequence joins TRBV7-3 and TRBJ2-3; TRBD2 matches 14 bases. V gave up 5 bases and J gave up 4 bases; unmatched junction bases: 5. The CDR3 runs 16 residues. Germline CDR1 is SGHTA and CDR2 is FQGTGA. The DNA for the CDR3 is TGTGCCAGCAGCACCGGGACTAGCGGGGGCCCAGATACGCAGTATTTT. Its translation: CASSTGTSGGPDTQYF.

The genes are TRBV9 and TRBJ1-2; 8 bases fit TRBD1. With 3 bases clipped from V and 8 bases from J, the junction kept 15 bases outside the gene matches. CDR3 length: 16 residues. Germline CDR1 SGDLS, CDR2 YYNGEE. CDR3: CASSAAVTGDGGGYTF. CDR3 sequence (DNA): TGTGCCAGCAGCGCCGCAGTGACAGGGGACGGGGGAGGCTACACCTTC.

V gene TRBV6-4 combines with J gene TRBJ1-6; D may be TRBD1 (6 bases). The CDR3 is 15 amino acids. Germline V gene lookup returns CDR1 MRHNA and CDR2 SNTAGT. The V end was cut by 6 bases, the J end by 7 bases, with 16 bases between. The CDR3 DNA reads TGTGCCAGCAGCATCGGGGACACATCCAATTCACCCCTCCACTTT. Translation gives CASSIGDTSNSPLHF.

The J gene is TRBJ2-7, the V gene TRBV7-9; 9 bases match TRBD1. V dropped 5 bases and J dropped 6; count of bases not matched to a gene: 11. The CDR3 extends over 15 amino acids. Germline values: CDR1 SEHNR, CDR2 FQNEAQ (reference sequence). CDR3 amino acids: CASSRGTGIFAEQYF. Written as DNA, the CDR3 is TGTGCCAGCAGCCGTGGGACAGGGATTTTTGCCGAGCAGTACTTC.

This chain's CDR3 is CASSQDPGLAGYQETQYF. The CDR3 nucleotides read TGCGCCAGCAGCCAAGATCCTGGTCTAGCGGGGTACCAAGAGACCCAGTACTTC. The V call is TRBV4-1, the J call TRBJ2-5; TRBD2 agrees at 9 bases. Germline CDR1 and CDR2: MGHRA and YSYEKL. The CDR3 totals 18 residues. Germline trimming cut 0 bases from V and 0 bases from J; bases unmatched to any gene: 8.

The chain combines TRBV6-6 with TRBJ2-3; either TRBD1 or TRBD2 may supply D (6 bases each). Germline assignment: CDR1 MNHNY and CDR2 SVGAGI (reference sequence). The CDR3 is made up of 17 amino acids. The V gene lost 5 bases and the J gene lost 3 bases, with 21 bases spanning the gap. CDR3: CASSLSLGGSGTDTQYF. DNA of the CDR3: TGTGCCAGCAGTCTTTCGTTGGGGGGCTCGGGTACAGATACGCAGTATTTT.

V is TRBV4-3 and J is TRBJ2-7; TRBD1 agrees at 8 bases. V trimming: 2 bases; J trimming: 3 bases; junction bases outside the gene matches: 6. This CDR3 region has 15 residues. In germline, CDR1 is LGHNA, CDR2 YSLEER. The DNA of the CDR3 is TGCGCCAGCAGCCAACAGGGGGCCTCCAACTACGAGCAGTACTTC. This codes for CASSQQGASNYEQYF.

The rearrangement uses TRBV29-1 and TRBJ2-6; 12 bases match TRBD1. The V gene end was trimmed by 5 bases and the J gene end by 8 bases; junction bases not matched to a gene: 4. The V gene's germline CDR1 is SQVTM and CDR2 ANQGSEA. The length of the CDR3 is 14 residues. The CDR3 DNA reads TGCAGCGTTACCGGGACAGGGGGCACCAACGTCCTGACTTTC. This codes for CSVTGTGGTNVLTF.

V is TRBV5-4 and J is TRBJ2-3; D assignment may be TRBD1 or TRBD2 (5 bases each). CDR1 SGHNT and CDR2 YYREEE come from the germline V gene (reference sequence). V was shortened by 6 bases and J by 4 bases, with 9 bases between the two germline ends. There are 12 residues in the CDR3. The CDR3 nucleotides are TGTGCCAGCATGGGGCGGGCAGATACGCAGTATTTT. It yields the protein CASMGRADTQYF.